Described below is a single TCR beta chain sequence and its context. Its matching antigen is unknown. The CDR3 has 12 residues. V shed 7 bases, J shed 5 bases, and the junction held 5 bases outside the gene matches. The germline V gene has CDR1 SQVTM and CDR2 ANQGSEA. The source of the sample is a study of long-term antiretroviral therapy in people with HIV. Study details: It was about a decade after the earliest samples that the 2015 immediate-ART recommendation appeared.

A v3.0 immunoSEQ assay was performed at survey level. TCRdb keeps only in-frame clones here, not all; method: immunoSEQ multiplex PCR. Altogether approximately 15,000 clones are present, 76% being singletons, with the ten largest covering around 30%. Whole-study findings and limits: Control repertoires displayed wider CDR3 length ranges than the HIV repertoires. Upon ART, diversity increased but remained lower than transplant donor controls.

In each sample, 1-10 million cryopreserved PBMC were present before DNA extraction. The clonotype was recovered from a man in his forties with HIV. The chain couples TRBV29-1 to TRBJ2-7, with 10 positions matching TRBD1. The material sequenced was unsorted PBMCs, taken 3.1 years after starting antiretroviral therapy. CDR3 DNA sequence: TGCAGCGGTGGACAGGGGGTTAACGAGCAGTACTTC. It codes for CSGGQGVNEQYF.